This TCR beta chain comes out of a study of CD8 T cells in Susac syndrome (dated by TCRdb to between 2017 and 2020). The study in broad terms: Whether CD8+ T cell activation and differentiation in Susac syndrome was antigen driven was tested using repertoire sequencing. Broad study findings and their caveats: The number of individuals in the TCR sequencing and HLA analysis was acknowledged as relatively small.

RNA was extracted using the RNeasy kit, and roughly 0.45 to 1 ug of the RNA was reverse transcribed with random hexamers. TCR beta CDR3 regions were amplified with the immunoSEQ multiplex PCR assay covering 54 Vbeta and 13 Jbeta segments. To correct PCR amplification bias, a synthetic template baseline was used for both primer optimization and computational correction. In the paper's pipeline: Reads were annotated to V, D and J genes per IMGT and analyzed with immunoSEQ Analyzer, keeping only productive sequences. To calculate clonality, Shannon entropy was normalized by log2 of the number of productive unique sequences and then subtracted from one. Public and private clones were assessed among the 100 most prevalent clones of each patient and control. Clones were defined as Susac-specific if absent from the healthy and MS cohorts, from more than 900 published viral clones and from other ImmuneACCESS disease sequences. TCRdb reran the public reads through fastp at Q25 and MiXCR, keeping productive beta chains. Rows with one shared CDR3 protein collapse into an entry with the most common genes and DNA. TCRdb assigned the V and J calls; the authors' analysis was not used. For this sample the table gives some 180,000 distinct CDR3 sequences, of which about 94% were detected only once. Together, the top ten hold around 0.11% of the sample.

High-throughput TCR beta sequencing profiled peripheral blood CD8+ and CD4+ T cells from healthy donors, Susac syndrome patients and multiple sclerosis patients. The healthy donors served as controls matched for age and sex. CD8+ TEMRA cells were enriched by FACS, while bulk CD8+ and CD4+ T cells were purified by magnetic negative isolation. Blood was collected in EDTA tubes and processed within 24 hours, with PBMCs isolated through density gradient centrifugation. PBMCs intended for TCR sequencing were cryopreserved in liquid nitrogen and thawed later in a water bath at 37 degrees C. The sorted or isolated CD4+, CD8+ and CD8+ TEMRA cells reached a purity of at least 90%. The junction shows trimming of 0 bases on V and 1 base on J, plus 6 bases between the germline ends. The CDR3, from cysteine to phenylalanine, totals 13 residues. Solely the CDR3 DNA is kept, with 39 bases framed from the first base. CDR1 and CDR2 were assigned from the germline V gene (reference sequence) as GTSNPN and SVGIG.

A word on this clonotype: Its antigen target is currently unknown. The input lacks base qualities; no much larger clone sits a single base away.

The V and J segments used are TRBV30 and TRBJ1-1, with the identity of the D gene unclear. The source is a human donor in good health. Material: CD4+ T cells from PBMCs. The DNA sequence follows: TGTGCCTGGAGTGTTGAACCGAACACTGAAGCTTTCTTT. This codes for CAWSVEPNTEAFF.